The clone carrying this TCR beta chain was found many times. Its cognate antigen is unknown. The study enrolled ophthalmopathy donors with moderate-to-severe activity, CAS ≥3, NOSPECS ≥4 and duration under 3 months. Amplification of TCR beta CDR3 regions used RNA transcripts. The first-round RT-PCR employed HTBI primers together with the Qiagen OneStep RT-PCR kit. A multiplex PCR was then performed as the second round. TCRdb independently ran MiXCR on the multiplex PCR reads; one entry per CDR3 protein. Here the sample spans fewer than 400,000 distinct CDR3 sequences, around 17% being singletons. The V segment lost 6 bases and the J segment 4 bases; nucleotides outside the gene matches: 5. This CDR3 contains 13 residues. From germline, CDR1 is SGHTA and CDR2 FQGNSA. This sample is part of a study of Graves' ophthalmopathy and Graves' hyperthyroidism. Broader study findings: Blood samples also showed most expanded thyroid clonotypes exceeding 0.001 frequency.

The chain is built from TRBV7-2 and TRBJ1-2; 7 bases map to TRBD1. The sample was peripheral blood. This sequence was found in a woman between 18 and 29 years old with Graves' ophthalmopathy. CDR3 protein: CASSPGGGYGYTF. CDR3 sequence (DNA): TGTGCCAGCAGTCCAGGGGGTGGCTATGGCTACACCTTC.